A selection of T cell receptor beta chains follows, all from one sample in a study of blood T cell repertoires in COVID-19. Sequencing was performed with immunoSEQ multiplex PCR; in TCRdb, only in-frame clones are kept and a portion is missing. The data contain around 240,000 clones, roughly 86% of them singletons. Sequencing was performed on PBMCs or T cells enriched from blood (not recorded which). These receptors were obtained from a woman aged 45-65 years who had recovered from COVID-19. CDR3s include the opening cysteine and the closing phenylalanine or tryptophan. Each record gives: clone size, D gene, V gene, J gene, CDR3 DNA, CDR3 protein. D genes are given only for firm matches. Expanded clones are given a class, and other clones once, few, many or no size at all.

clone_size: .
d_call: .
v_call: TRBV19
j_call: TRBJ2-7
cdr3_nt: TGTGCCAGTAGTGCCCCGACTATAGACTACGAGCAGTACTTC
cdr3_aa: CASSAPTIDYEQYF

clone_size: .
d_call: .
v_call: TRBV6-5
j_call: TRBJ2-3
cdr3_nt: TGTGCCAGCAGTTACGGCTTCCTTAGCGTAGATACGCAGTATTTT
cdr3_aa: CASSYGFLSVDTQYF

clone_size: once
d_call: .
v_call: TRBV27
j_call: TRBJ2-3
cdr3_nt: TGTGCCAGCACGAAGCGGATACAAACAGATACGCAGTATTTT
cdr3_aa: CASTKRIQTDTQYF

clone_size: .
d_call: TRBD1
v_call: TRBV5-1
j_call: TRBJ1-2
cdr3_nt: TGCGCCAGCAGCGGGACAGGGGACAACTATGGCTACACCTTC
cdr3_aa: CASSGTGDNYGYTF

clone_size: .
d_call: .
v_call: TRBV11-3
j_call: TRBJ2-3
cdr3_nt: TGTGCCAGCAGCTTAGATACTAGCCGCACAGATACGCAGTATTTT
cdr3_aa: CASSLDTSRTDTQYF

clone_size: .
d_call: TRBD1
v_call: TRBV7-9
j_call: TRBJ2-5
cdr3_nt: TGTGCCAGCAGCCCCGGGACAGGGCGGACGGAGACCCAGTACTTC
cdr3_aa: CASSPGTGRTETQYF

clone_size: .
d_call: .
v_call: TRBV4-2
j_call: TRBJ2-3
cdr3_nt: TGTGCCAGCAGCCAAGTGGGGGCGGGAGAAACAGATACGCAGTATTTT
cdr3_aa: CASSQVGAGETDTQYF

clone_size: few
d_call: .
v_call: TRBV15
j_call: TRBJ1-3
cdr3_nt: TGTGCCACCAGCAGAGATCGTGGAAACACCATATATTTT
cdr3_aa: CATSRDRGNTIYF

clone_size: .
d_call: TRBD2
v_call: TRBV28
j_call: TRBJ2-1
cdr3_nt: TGTGCCAGCAGTCTACCCGGGCTAGCGGGAGTTGAGCAGTTCTTC
cdr3_aa: CASSLPGLAGVEQFF

clone_size: .
d_call: TRBD2
v_call: TRBV5-1
j_call: TRBJ2-5
cdr3_nt: TGCGCCAGCAGCCTGTCTCGGACTAGCGGGTTAGAGACCCAGTACTTC
cdr3_aa: CASSLSRTSGLETQYF

clone_size: .
d_call: TRBD1
v_call: TRBV11-1
j_call: TRBJ1-3
cdr3_nt: TGTGCCAGCAGCCGGGACAGGGGCTACTCTGGAAACACCATATATTTT
cdr3_aa: CASSRDRGYSGNTIYF

clone_size: .
d_call: .
v_call: TRBV7-8
j_call: TRBJ1-2
cdr3_nt: TGTGCCAGCAGCTTAATCCAGGGCCCTCGTGGCTACACCTTC
cdr3_aa: CASSLIQGPRGYTF

clone_size: .
d_call: .
v_call: TRBV30
j_call: TRBJ1-4
cdr3_nt: TGTGCCTCTCTGGACTATAATGAAAAACTGTTTTTT
cdr3_aa: CASLDYNEKLFF

clone_size: .
d_call: TRBD2
v_call: TRBV6-2/TRBV6-3
j_call: TRBJ2-3
cdr3_nt: TGTGCCAGCAGTCCACCCGGGACTACCCCGCATACGCAGTATTTT
cdr3_aa: CASSPPGTTPHTQYF

clone_size: .
d_call: TRBD2
v_call: TRBV4-1
j_call: TRBJ2-7
cdr3_nt: TGCGCCAGCAGCTCTCCCGGGACTAGTTACGAGCAGTACTTC
cdr3_aa: CASSSPGTSYEQYF

clone_size: .
d_call: .
v_call: TRBV2
j_call: TRBJ2-6
cdr3_nt: TGTGCCAGCAGTGAATTCAGGGTCGGATCCTCTGGGGCCAACGTCCTGACTTTC
cdr3_aa: CASSEFRVGSSGANVLTF

clone_size: .
d_call: .
v_call: TRBV7-2
j_call: TRBJ2-5
cdr3_nt: TGTGCCAGCAGCTTAGCTTCGGAGGGGCCAGTACAGTACTTC
cdr3_aa: CASSLASEGPVQYF

clone_size: .
d_call: .
v_call: TRBV2
j_call: TRBJ1-2
cdr3_nt: TGTGCCAGCAGTGAAGCGCTTCGAAGATACAGGGCTACTGGCTACACCTTC
cdr3_aa: CASSEALRRYRATGYTF

clone_size: .
d_call: TRBD1
v_call: TRBV19
j_call: TRBJ2-2
cdr3_nt: TGTGCCAGTAGCCGGGGGACAGGGAGGAACACCGGGGAGCTGTTTTTT
cdr3_aa: CASSRGTGRNTGELFF

clone_size: once
d_call: .
v_call: TRBV11-3
j_call: TRBJ1-2
cdr3_nt: TGTGCCAGCAGCTCCTCCTCGGGGGGCCTATATGGCTACACCTTC
cdr3_aa: CASSSSSGGLYGYTF

clone_size: .
d_call: TRBD1
v_call: TRBV7-2
j_call: TRBJ2-7
cdr3_nt: TGTGCCAGCACTCCAACAGGGGGGAACTACGAGCAGTACTTC
cdr3_aa: CASTPTGGNYEQYF

clone_size: .
d_call: TRBD2
v_call: TRBV12-3/TRBV12-4
j_call: TRBJ2-1
cdr3_nt: TGTGCCAGCAGTCCCCGACTAGCGGGAGAGCAGTTCTTC
cdr3_aa: CASSPRLAGEQFF

clone_size: .
d_call: .
v_call: TRBV5-1
j_call: TRBJ2-1
cdr3_nt: TGCGCCAGCAGACAGGGTGAGTCCTACAATGAGCAGTTCTTC
cdr3_aa: CASRQGESYNEQFF

clone_size: .
d_call: .
v_call: TRBV6-5
j_call: TRBJ2-7
cdr3_nt: TGTGCCAGCAGTATCCGGGAACCGGACGACGAGCAGTACTTC
cdr3_aa: CASSIREPDDEQYF

clone_size: .
d_call: .
v_call: TRBV5-1
j_call: TRBJ1-3
cdr3_nt: TGCGCCAGCAGCTTGGAAGGGGGTGTCAGTGACACCATATATTTT
cdr3_aa: CASSLEGGVSDTIYF

clone_size: .
d_call: TRBD1
v_call: TRBV6-5
j_call: TRBJ2-7
cdr3_nt: TGTGCCAGCAGCCGGGACAGGCCGACCTACGAGCAGTACTTC
cdr3_aa: CASSRDRPTYEQYF

clone_size: .
d_call: TRBD1
v_call: TRBV30
j_call: TRBJ2-4
cdr3_nt: TGTGCCTGGAGCCCGGGACAGGGGGCTACGTACATTCAGTACTTC
cdr3_aa: CAWSPGQGATYIQYF

clone_size: .
d_call: .
v_call: TRBV7-2
j_call: TRBJ1-5
cdr3_nt: TGTGCCAGCAGCTTAGCTTTTGTAAATCAGCCCCAGCATTTT
cdr3_aa: CASSLAFVNQPQHF

clone_size: .
d_call: TRBD1
v_call: TRBV4-1
j_call: TRBJ1-1
cdr3_nt: TGCGCCAGCAGCCGGGACAGGGGAAGGGTCATGAACACTGAAGCTTTCTTT
cdr3_aa: CASSRDRGRVMNTEAFF

clone_size: .
d_call: .
v_call: TRBV5-1
j_call: TRBJ2-7
cdr3_nt: TGCGCCAGCAGCTTGGCCGTCGGGGTGTCCTACGAGCAGTACTTC
cdr3_aa: CASSLAVGVSYEQYF

clone_size: .
d_call: TRBD2
v_call: TRBV7-3
j_call: TRBJ2-3
cdr3_nt: TGTGCCAGCAGCTTATCTAGCGGGGGGGCTTGGTTCGCAGATACGCAGTATTTT
cdr3_aa: CASSLSSGGAWFADTQYF

clone_size: .
d_call: .
v_call: TRBV7-2
j_call: TRBJ2-7
cdr3_nt: TGTGCCAGCAGCTTAGAGGGGGGGTTAGTTCGCGAGCAGTACTTC
cdr3_aa: CASSLEGGLVREQYF

clone_size: .
d_call: .
v_call: TRBV6-1
j_call: TRBJ2-7
cdr3_nt: TGTGCCAGCAGTGAGGTTAGCTCCTACGAGCAGTACTTC
cdr3_aa: CASSEVSSYEQYF

clone_size: .
d_call: TRBD2
v_call: TRBV14
j_call: TRBJ2-7
cdr3_nt: TGTGCCAGCAGCCGGACTAGCCTCTACGAGCAGTACTTC
cdr3_aa: CASSRTSLYEQYF

clone_size: .
d_call: .
v_call: TRBV19
j_call: TRBJ1-6
cdr3_nt: TGTGCCAGTAGTGGAGGCTACACCTCCTATAATTCACCCCTCCACTTT
cdr3_aa: CASSGGYTSYNSPLHF

clone_size: .
d_call: TRBD1
v_call: TRBV25-1
j_call: TRBJ1-6
cdr3_nt: TGTGCCAGCAGTAGTGGGACAGTGAAAGATTCACCCCTCCACTTT
cdr3_aa: CASSSGTVKDSPLHF

clone_size: few
d_call: .
v_call: TRBV4-1
j_call: TRBJ1-2
cdr3_nt: TGCGCCAGCAGCCGCCGTGGCGGCGTTGACGGCTACACCTTC
cdr3_aa: CASSRRGGVDGYTF

clone_size: .
d_call: .
v_call: TRBV28
j_call: TRBJ2-1
cdr3_nt: TGTGCCAGCAGTACGACAGGTGACTCCTCCTACAATGAGCAGTTCTTC
cdr3_aa: CASSTTGDSSYNEQFF

clone_size: once
d_call: .
v_call: TRBV7-2
j_call: TRBJ2-2
cdr3_nt: TGTGCCAGCAGCTCCCGGGGTTCAGGGGTCGCTGGGGAGCTGTTTTTT
cdr3_aa: CASSSRGSGVAGELFF

clone_size: once
d_call: .
v_call: TRBV4-3
j_call: TRBJ1-6
cdr3_nt: TGCGCCAGCAGCCAAGAGTTCGGGATCTACTCACCCCTCCACTTT
cdr3_aa: CASSQEFGIYSPLHF

clone_size: .
d_call: TRBD1
v_call: TRBV6-1
j_call: TRBJ2-7
cdr3_nt: TGTGCCAGCAGTGAGGGGACAGGCGTACTAATCTACGAGCAGTACTTC
cdr3_aa: CASSEGTGVLIYEQYF

clone_size: .
d_call: TRBD1
v_call: TRBV14
j_call: TRBJ1-2
cdr3_nt: TGTGCCAGCAGCCAAAACAGGGGAAACTATGGCTACACCTTC
cdr3_aa: CASSQNRGNYGYTF

clone_size: .
d_call: TRBD1
v_call: TRBV4-1
j_call: TRBJ1-4
cdr3_nt: TGCGCCAGCAGCCAAGGACAGGGGGGACTTGGACTGTTTTTT
cdr3_aa: CASSQGQGGLGLFF

clone_size: .
d_call: TRBD2
v_call: TRBV10-1
j_call: TRBJ2-2
cdr3_nt: TGCGCCAGCAGTGAGGCGGGAGGGGCCGGGGAGCTGTTTTTT
cdr3_aa: CASSEAGGAGELFF

clone_size: few
d_call: .
v_call: TRBV7-9
j_call: TRBJ2-2
cdr3_nt: TGTGCCAGCAGCTTAGCGGGAGCTGGGGAGCTGTTTTTT
cdr3_aa: CASSLAGAGELFF

clone_size: .
d_call: TRBD1
v_call: TRBV9
j_call: TRBJ1-4
cdr3_nt: TGTGCCAGCAGCGCCCACAGGGGACCCGCTGGGGCAACTAATGAAAAACTGTTTTTT
cdr3_aa: CASSAHRGPAGATNEKLFF

clone_size: .
d_call: .
v_call: TRBV7-9
j_call: TRBJ1-2
cdr3_nt: TGTGCCAGCAGCTTAAGATCAGGCGAGTCCTATGGCTACACCTTC
cdr3_aa: CASSLRSGESYGYTF

clone_size: few
d_call: .
v_call: TRBV19
j_call: TRBJ1-5
cdr3_nt: TGTGCCAGTAGTATAGAACAGGGGCCCCAGCATTTT
cdr3_aa: CASSIEQGPQHF

clone_size: .
d_call: TRBD1
v_call: TRBV2
j_call: TRBJ1-3
cdr3_nt: TGTGCCAGCAGGGGGACAGACGTGCCCGGAAACACCATATATTTT
cdr3_aa: CASRGTDVPGNTIYF

clone_size: .
d_call: .
v_call: TRBV11-1
j_call: TRBJ2-7
cdr3_nt: TGTGCCAGCAGCCTACAGGGATACGAGCAGTACTTC
cdr3_aa: CASSLQGYEQYF

clone_size: .
d_call: TRBD1
v_call: TRBV3-1/TRBV3-2
j_call: TRBJ1-2
cdr3_nt: TGTGCCAGCAGCCAAGACCGACAGGGCTATGGCTACACCTTC
cdr3_aa: CASSQDRQGYGYTF

clone_size: .
d_call: TRBD1
v_call: TRBV5-6
j_call: TRBJ1-5
cdr3_nt: TGTGCCAGCAGCGCCATCGGGACAGGTAATAGCAATCAGCCCCAGCATTTT
cdr3_aa: CASSAIGTGNSNQPQHF

clone_size: .
d_call: TRBD2
v_call: TRBV7-2
j_call: TRBJ2-1
cdr3_nt: TGTGCCAGCGTAGAACTAGCGGCGAGGGGCAATGAGCAGTTCTTC
cdr3_aa: CASVELAARGNEQFF

clone_size: .
d_call: .
v_call: TRBV7-6
j_call: TRBJ2-7
cdr3_nt: TGTGCCAGCAGCTTAGACGGCAGGGCCCTCTCCTACGAGCAGTACTTC
cdr3_aa: CASSLDGRALSYEQYF

clone_size: .
d_call: .
v_call: TRBV20-1
j_call: TRBJ1-1
cdr3_nt: TGCAGTGCTAGTTTTTCGGGACACATGAACACTGAAGCTTTCTTT
cdr3_aa: CSASFSGHMNTEAFF

clone_size: few
d_call: .
v_call: TRBV6-5
j_call: TRBJ1-1
cdr3_nt: TGTGCCAGCAGTTACGATGGGCGGGGAAGGACTGAAGCTTTCTTT
cdr3_aa: CASSYDGRGRTEAFF